The 10 T cell receptor beta chains presented below share a single source sample, sequenced in a study of cytomegalovirus exposure and HLA in healthy donors. In the PCR, 60 Vbeta and 13 Jbeta primers were used. Assay used: immunoSEQ multiplex PCR; TCRdb lists only in-frame clones, some missing. The sample includes approximately 150,000 clones, approximately 84% of them seen just once. The sample consisted of PBMCs. The receptors originated from a girl between 10 and 17 years old in good health and CMV-seropositive.

The sample holds a few counts of this clone. The chain uses TRBV27 and TRBJ2-1, with TRBD1 identical over 9 bases. The V and J ends lost 7 bases and 6 bases, in that order; junction bases with no gene match: 16. The CDR3 has 17 amino acids. CDR1 is MNHEY, CDR2 SMNVEV, per germline (reference sequence). The DNA for the CDR3 is TGTGCCAGCACTCAACGATCCGGGACAGGGATTTTCAATGAGCAGTTCTTC. It translates to CASTQRSGTGIFNEQFF.

This clone was detected only a few times. The V gene is TRBV6-4, the J gene TRBJ1-4; a weak D match, TRBD1 (6 bases). V dropped 5 bases and J dropped 8 bases, with 15 bases sitting between them. Germline CDR1 MRHNA, CDR2 SNTAGT. The CDR3 has 14 amino acids. CDR3: CASSSSSGVEKLFF. The CDR3 region has the DNA TGTGCCAGCAGTTCCTCATCAGGGGTCGAAAAACTGTTTTTT.

The J gene is TRBJ2-7, the V gene TRBV28; 9 bases map to TRBD1. The CDR3 sequence is 15 residues long. V was pared by 6 bases and J by 5 bases, with 11 bases of the junction left unmatched. The germline V gene encodes CDR1 MDHEN and CDR2 SYDVKM. The CDR3 protein is CASSRIGTGRNEQYF. CDR3 bases: TGTGCCAGCAGCCGGATCGGGACAGGGCGTAACGAGCAGTACTTC.

The J gene is TRBJ1-5, the V gene TRBV19, with TRBD1 matching over 8 bases. The length of the CDR3 is 17 residues. J was trimmed by 3 bases and V by 5 bases; bases with no gene match: 12. Germline assignment: CDR1 LNHDA and CDR2 SQIVND (reference sequence). CDR3 coding DNA: TGTGCCAGTAGTGGCACCGGGACAGGCGAGACCAATCAGCCCCAGCATTTT. Translation: CASSGTGTGETNQPQHF.

This chain links TRBV15 with TRBJ1-1, with no clear D. The CDR3 spans 16 residues. The V end was cut by 1 base, the J end by 5 bases, with 17 bases between. Germline V gene lookup returns CDR1 LNHNV and CDR2 YYDKDF (reference sequence). CDR3 in DNA: TGTGCCACCAGCAGAGCCCGACAACTACGAGGGACTGAAGCTTTCTTT. Translation gives CATSRARQLRGTEAFF.

The chain is built from TRBV30 and TRBJ1-1, with TRBD1 matching 7 bases. The CDR3 contains 13 residues. Germline V gene lookup returns CDR1 GTSNPN and CDR2 SVGIG (reference sequence). After removal of 4 bases from V and 4 bases from J, the junction contained 6 bases not matched to a gene. The CDR3 DNA reads as TGTGCCTGGATAGAGACAGGGACCACTGAAGCTTTCTTT. It specifies CAWIETGTTEAFF.

For the CDR3, the DNA is TGTGCCACCAGCAGGACCAACACAGGGCTGAGCTCCTACGAGCAGTACTTC. Protein sequence: CATSRTNTGLSSYEQYF. This chain joins TRBV15 and TRBJ2-5; D is possibly TRBD1 (6 bases). The J call may be wrong; the DNA end is better matched by TRBJ2-7. Germline V CDR1 and CDR2: LNHNV, YYDKDF (reference sequence). The CDR3 spans 17 residues.

The V gene is TRBV5-1, the J gene TRBJ1-5; weak D call: TRBD1 (5 bases). Germline V CDR1 and CDR2: SGHRS, YFSETQ. CDR3 length: 15 amino acids. Trimming took off 2 bases at V and 4 bases at J, with 13 bases between the two ends. The CDR3 is CASSLDSHINQPQHF. The CDR3 coding sequence is TGCGCCAGCAGCTTAGACAGCCATATTAATCAGCCCCAGCATTTT.

This chain joins TRBV27 and TRBJ1-1; 11 bases fit TRBD1. This CDR3 has 16 residues. Per the germline V gene, CDR1 is MNHEY and CDR2 is SMNVEV (reference sequence). V was clipped by 3 bases and J by 4 bases; unmatched bases: 7. The CDR3 is CASSLAFGTGGTEAFF. For the CDR3, the DNA is TGTGCCAGCAGTTTGGCATTCGGGACAGGGGGCACTGAAGCTTTCTTT.

V is TRBV30 and J is TRBJ2-3; tentative D call: TRBD2 (5 bases). The CDR3 consists of 21 residues. Germline CDR1 reads GTSNPN; CDR2 reads SVGIG (reference sequence). Trimming left V 4 bases short and J 2 bases short, with 34 bases between. The CDR3 protein is CAWTPLAGTERERRFTDTQYF. As DNA, the CDR3 is TGTGCCTGGACCCCCCTGGCGGGCACGGAGAGGGAGAGGAGGTTCACAGATACGCAGTATTTT.